Each of the 31 T cell receptor beta chains below was sequenced from the same sample in a study of HIV-infected children after antiretroviral therapy interruption. The TCR library was built from RNA with a 3' RACE protocol and unique molecular identifiers. MiXCR was run by TCRdb on the 3' RACE reads, yielding one entry per CDR3 protein. The table lists some 40,000 distinct CDR3 sequences, over 6% of them singletons, with approximately 1% in the top ten. Noted treatment: PENTA 11 planned treatment interruption arm or continuous ART arm. The sample here was CD45RA+ CD4+ T cells from PBMCs, pooled from several time points, taken from a donor given antiretroviral therapy, either interrupted or continuous. The subset: naive CD4+ CD45RA+ CD45RO- T cells. Every receptor here comes from a pool of human donors with HIV.

V usage is TRBV5-1 and J usage is TRBJ1-1, with D unclear. This CDR3 region has 14 residues. CDR1 and CDR2 (germline): SGHRS, YFSETQ. V was trimmed by 3 bases and J by 1 base, leaving 10 bases between them. In DNA, the CDR3 is TGCGCCAGCAGCTCTAGGACGGCGAACACTGAAGCTTTCTTT. Residues: CASSSRTANTEAFF.

In its sample, this clonotype is medium-sized. Its ends do not fully match the called genes, so a read error is possible. The chain recombines TRBV4-2 with TRBJ2-5, with TRBD1 matching 7 bases. CDR3 length: 14 amino acids. CDR1 LGHNA and CDR2 YNFKEQ come from the germline V gene. The chain's CDR3 is CAGSQETGKDTQYF. The CDR3, as DNA: TGTGCCGGCAGCCAAGAGACAGGGAAGGACACCCAGTACTTT.

The rearrangement links TRBV6-5 to TRBJ1-5; tentative D call: TRBD1 (5 bases). This CDR3 is 15 amino acids long. With 0 bases removed from V and 8 bases from J, the gap between germline ends came to 14 bases. The V gene's germline CDR1 is MNHEY and CDR2 SVGAGI. CDR3 nucleotide sequence: TGTGCCAGCAGTTACTCAGGGGCCCCTAGCGAGCCCCAGCATTTT. Its protein product is CASSYSGAPSEPQHF.

This clonotype appeared many times. In DNA form, the CDR3 reads TGTGCCAGCAGTTACCTCGCCGGGGAGCTGTTTTTT. Protein sequence: CASSYLAGELFF. The rearrangement joins TRBV6-2 or TRBV6-3 to TRBJ2-2; D remains unclear. Deletions cut 2 bases from V and 6 bases from J, with 4 bases between. Per the germline V gene, CDR1 is MNHEY and CDR2 is SVGEGT. The CDR3 extends over 12 amino acids.

This clonotype was seen many times. CDR3 DNA sequence: TGTGCCTCAATGAGGGAGCTGGGCAATGAGCAGTTCTTC. Translating it yields CASMRELGNEQFF. V gene TRBV27 combines with J gene TRBJ2-1, with a tentative D call TRBD2 (5 bases). The germline gives CDR1 MNHEY, CDR2 SMNVEV (reference sequence). The CDR3 has 13 amino acids. The germline V and J ends were trimmed by 11 bases and 6 bases, with 17 bases remaining between them.

This chain joins TRBV7-9 and TRBJ2-5, with 8 bases matching TRBD2. Germline V gene sequence: CDR1 SEHNR, CDR2 FQNEAQ (reference sequence). CDR3 length: 15 residues. With 0 bases clipped from V and 4 bases from J, the junction kept 4 bases outside the gene matches. The CDR3 loop is CASSLATGGSETQYF. CDR3 nucleotide sequence: TGTGCCAGCAGCTTAGCGACGGGAGGGTCAGAGACCCAGTACTTC.

This clonotype was seen at least ten times. The chain couples TRBV15 to TRBJ1-4, with D unresolved. The CDR3 has 13 residues. The germline V gene has CDR1 LNHNV and CDR2 YYDKDF (reference sequence). Deletions cut 0 bases from V and 14 bases from J, with 13 bases between. Here the CDR3 reads CATSRESGRILFF. As DNA, the CDR3 is TGTGCCACCAGCAGAGAATCGGGCAGAATTCTGTTTTTT.

This clonotype showed up many times. This chain joins TRBV3-1 and TRBJ1-1; D gene ambiguous. CDR1 is LGHDT and CDR2 is YNNKEL in the germline V gene (reference sequence). The CDR3 has 14 amino acids. V was trimmed by 6 bases and J by 1 base, leaving 12 bases between them. The chain's CDR3 is CASRSSHGNTEAFF. CDR3 in DNA: TGTGCCAGCAGATCTTCCCATGGGAACACTGAAGCTTTCTTT. Full variable domain (missing parts from reference TRBV3-1 and TRBJ1-1): DTAVSQTPKYLVTQMGNDKSIKCEQNLGHDTMYWYKQDSKKFLKIMFSYNNKELIINETVPNRFSPKSPDKAHLNLHINSLELGDSAVYFCASRSSHGNTEAFFGQGTRLTVV.

This clonotype was counted many times. This chain links TRBV9 with TRBJ2-2, with 8 bases that match TRBD2. The CDR3 length is 16 residues. Unmatched junction bases numbered 3, after V lost 1 base and J lost 1 base. Germline CDR1 reads SGDLS; CDR2 reads YYNGEE. CDR3 residues: CASSVRREGNTGELFF. The DNA of the CDR3 is TGTGCCAGCAGCGTACGACGGGAGGGGAACACCGGGGAGCTGTTTTTT.

In its sample, this clonotype was seen a few times. The chain is built from TRBV10-3 and TRBJ2-7; D is ambiguous. CDR1 ENHRY and CDR2 SYGVKD come from the germline V gene. Trimming removed 2 bases from V and 3 bases from J, with 8 bases in between. The CDR3 totals 13 residues. Written as DNA, the CDR3 is TGTGCCATCAGTGAGGGGTTAGGCTACGAGCAGTACTTC. This encodes CAISEGLGYEQYF.

This clonotype was seen many times. The chain employs TRBV20-1 and TRBJ2-1, with D possibly TRBD2 on 6 matching bases. The V gene lost 5 bases and the J gene lost 9 bases, with 11 bases spanning the gap. The CDR3 length is 11 residues. Germline CDR1 DFQATT, CDR2 SNEGSKA (reference sequence). CDR3: CSALLAPEQFF. CDR3 nucleotide sequence: TGCAGTGCTCTACTAGCTCCTGAGCAGTTCTTC.

Ten or more counts support this clonotype. Here the CDR3 DNA reads TGTGCCAGCAGTTTCAATAACTATGCTGAGCAGTTCTTC. Its protein is CASSFNNYAEQFF. This chain links TRBV11-1 with TRBJ2-1; D remains ambiguous. The CDR3 runs to 13 residues. V lost 6 bases, J lost 9 bases, and 15 bases lay in between. Germline CDR1 is SGHAT and CDR2 is FQDESV (reference sequence).

This chain connects TRBV6-5 to TRBJ2-5; TRBD1 matches at 7 bases. Germline values: CDR1 MNHEY, CDR2 SVGAGI. CDR3 length equals 14 residues. J gave up 3 bases and V 6 bases, and 7 bases lay outside the gene matches. Here the CDR3 reads CASRPPTGKETQYF. CDR3 in DNA: TGTGCCAGCAGACCACCGACAGGGAAAGAGACCCAGTACTTC.

This clonotype was counted a few times. The J gene is TRBJ2-1, the V gene TRBV12-3 or TRBV12-4, with 7 bases matching TRBD1. The CDR3 has 15 residues. V lost 3 bases, J lost 6 bases, and 8 bases stayed unmatched. The DNA of the CDR3 is TGTGCCAGCAGTTTTAATAGGGGGCGCTTCAATGAGCAGTTCTTC. The encoded protein is CASSFNRGRFNEQFF.

This clonotype was found a few times. The rearrangement links TRBV29-1 to TRBJ2-6, with 7 bases fitting TRBD1. The length of the CDR3 is 16 residues. Germline lookup yields CDR1 SQVTM and CDR2 ANQGSEA. V was pared by 3 bases and J by 0 bases, with 5 bases of the junction left unmatched. The CDR3 reads CSVDGTASSGANVLTF. CDR3 DNA: TGCAGCGTTGACGGGACAGCCAGCTCTGGGGCCAACGTCCTGACTTTC.

This clonotype was seen at least ten times. This chain connects TRBV2 to TRBJ2-1, with D unresolved. The CDR3 runs to 14 residues. Germline assignment: CDR1 SNHLY and CDR2 FYNNEI. V was clipped by 7 bases and J by 8 bases, with 18 bases between them. CDR3 coding DNA: TGTGCCAGCAAGCGACTGACGGGCGGTTATGAGCAGTTCTTC. Translated, it gives CASKRLTGGYEQFF.

The chain links TRBV20-1 to TRBJ2-7; D not certain. The CDR3 runs to 15 residues. Trimming shortened V by 0 bases and J by 5 bases, and 17 bases separated the two germline ends. Germline assignment: CDR1 DFQATT and CDR2 SNEGSKA (reference sequence). This CDR3 is CSARDWVTGRHEQYF. As DNA, the CDR3 is TGCAGTGCTAGAGATTGGGTCACTGGACGCCACGAGCAGTACTTC.

There are many counts of this clonotype. J is TRBJ2-5 and V is TRBV5-4; 12 bases map to TRBD2. The CDR3 runs 16 residues. The V gene end was trimmed by 4 bases and the J gene end by 0 bases; junction bases not matched to a gene: 4. Germline CDR1 reads SGHNT; CDR2 reads YYREEE (reference sequence). This chain's CDR3 is CASSPSGGEYQETQYF. DNA for the CDR3: TGTGCCAGCAGCCCTAGCGGGGGGGAGTACCAAGAGACCCAGTACTTC.

This clonotype was recorded at least ten times. Compared with germline, one end of the junction differs, possibly owing to a read error. The CDR3 bases are TGTGCCTGGAGTCTAATAGCAAACACCGGGCAGCTCTACTTT. This encodes CAWSLIANTGQLYF. The genes are TRBV30 and TRBJ2-2; D gene ambiguous. This CDR3 has 14 residues. Germline CDR1 reads GTSNPN; CDR2 reads SVGIG (reference sequence).

The table lists this clonotype with many counts. A junction end diverges from the germline sequence, so it may reflect a read error. The V and J genes are TRBV4-1 and TRBJ2-4; 7 bases fit TRBD2. There are 18 residues in the CDR3. From germline, CDR1 is MGHRA and CDR2 YSYEKL. The DNA of the CDR3 is TGTGCCAGCAGCCATTGGACTGGGGGGGAGGAAGGTCAAAACACCTTGTACTTT. Its translation: CASSHWTGGEEGQNTLYF.

This clonotype has a count of ten or more. This chain uses TRBV3-1 with TRBJ2-5, with D possibly being TRBD1 or TRBD2 (5 bases each). Germline V gives CDR1 LGHDT, CDR2 YNNKEL (reference sequence). Trimming removed 4 bases at V and 6 bases at J, with 12 bases between. The CDR3 spans 13 residues. CDR3 amino acids: CASSPGRGQTQYF. The DNA for the CDR3 is TGTGCCAGCAGCCCGGGACGAGGCCAGACCCAGTACTTC.

This clonotype was recorded at least ten times. V and J are TRBV6-6 and TRBJ2-7; D ambiguous. Germline assignment: CDR1 MNHNY and CDR2 SVGAGI (reference sequence). The CDR3 extends over 12 amino acids. V lost 7 bases and J 2 bases, leaving 9 bases between the germline ends. The CDR3 region has the DNA TGTGCCAGCACGAACGAAGCCTACGAGCAGTACTTC. Translation gives CASTNEAYEQYF.

This clonotype was detected ten times or more. The V and J genes are TRBV7-2 and TRBJ1-2; no clear D. Germline V CDR1 and CDR2: SGHTA, FQGNSA. V gave up 2 bases and J gave up 4 bases, with 17 bases separating them. The CDR3 has 16 amino acids. The CDR3 coding sequence is TGTGCCAGCAGCTTAACTGTCCCCGGGAGTGGCTATGGCTACACCTTC. Translated, it gives CASSLTVPGSGYGYTF.

This clonotype was seen many times. The chain is built from TRBV7-8 and TRBJ1-1; no clear D gene. Germline CDR1 and CDR2: SGHVS and FQNEAQ. This CDR3 has 15 residues. Deletions cut 4 bases from V and 1 base from J, with 13 bases between. Here the CDR3 DNA reads TGTGCCAGCAGCTATGAACTACTACCGAACACTGAAGCTTTCTTT. Translated, it gives CASSYELLPNTEAFF.

The rearrangement joins TRBV7-9 to TRBJ2-7; D gene unclear. The germline gives CDR1 SEHNR, CDR2 FQNEAQ (reference sequence). V was pared by 4 bases and J by 4 bases, with 8 bases between. This CDR3 is 12 amino acids long. The CDR3 DNA reads TGTGCCAGCAGCTACCTTTCATACGAGCAGTACTTC. Translated: CASSYLSYEQYF.

This clonotype was picked up many times. The chain has TRBV4-1 and TRBJ2-7; D is unclear. This CDR3 is built from 16 residues. V lost 0 bases, J lost 1 base, and 13 bases lay in between. CDR1 MGHRA and CDR2 YSYEKL come from the germline V gene. The CDR3 region has the DNA TGCGCCAGCAGCCAAGATCCAGGAACAGCTTCCTACGAGCAGTACTTC. Protein: CASSQDPGTASYEQYF.

This clonotype was counted ten times or more. The J gene is TRBJ2-2, the V gene TRBV12-3 or TRBV12-4; D not resolved. Trimming removed 3 bases at V and 7 bases at J, with 15 bases between. This CDR3 is built from 15 residues. In nucleotides, the CDR3 is TGTGCCAGCAGTTTTTCGCTCATGGGTCACGGGGAGCTGTTTTTT. This sequence encodes CASSFSLMGHGELFF.

This clonotype appeared many times. The chain combines TRBV3-1 with TRBJ2-7; D is ambiguous. The CDR3 is 11 amino acids. With 2 bases removed from V and 3 bases from J, the gap between germline ends came to 2 bases. The germline gives CDR1 LGHDT, CDR2 YNNKEL (reference sequence). In DNA, the CDR3 is TGTGCCAGCAGCCAAAACTACGAGCAGTACTTC. Translation: CASSQNYEQYF.

The chain joins TRBV12-5 to TRBJ2-3; D might be TRBD2 (6 bases). Germline lookup yields CDR1 LGHNT and CDR2 FRNRAP. The CDR3 loop spans 15 amino acids. Trimming stripped 6 bases from V and 1 base from J, with 14 bases between. CDR3 in amino acids: CASGTGLPGTDTQYF. CDR3 DNA sequence: TGTGCTAGTGGGACGGGACTCCCAGGCACAGATACGCAGTATTTT.

This clonotype has a count of ten or more. The V and J genes are TRBV20-1 and TRBJ2-7; D is uncertain. Germline loops: CDR1 DFQATT, CDR2 SNEGSKA (reference sequence). V was clipped by 6 bases and J by 1 base, with 10 bases between them. This CDR3 has 12 residues. The CDR3 DNA follows: TGCAGTGCAAGGACGACTTCCTACGAGCAGTACTTC. This translates into CSARTTSYEQYF.

This chain links TRBV7-7 with TRBJ2-5; D uncertain. V was cut by 1 base and J by 2 bases, with 11 bases left in between. Germline CDR1 is SSHAT and CDR2 is FNYEAQ (reference sequence). The CDR3 is made up of 15 amino acids. As DNA, the CDR3 is TGTGCCAGCAGCTTAGGCTCAGTCCGGCAAGAGACCCAGTACTTC. This encodes CASSLGSVRQETQYF.